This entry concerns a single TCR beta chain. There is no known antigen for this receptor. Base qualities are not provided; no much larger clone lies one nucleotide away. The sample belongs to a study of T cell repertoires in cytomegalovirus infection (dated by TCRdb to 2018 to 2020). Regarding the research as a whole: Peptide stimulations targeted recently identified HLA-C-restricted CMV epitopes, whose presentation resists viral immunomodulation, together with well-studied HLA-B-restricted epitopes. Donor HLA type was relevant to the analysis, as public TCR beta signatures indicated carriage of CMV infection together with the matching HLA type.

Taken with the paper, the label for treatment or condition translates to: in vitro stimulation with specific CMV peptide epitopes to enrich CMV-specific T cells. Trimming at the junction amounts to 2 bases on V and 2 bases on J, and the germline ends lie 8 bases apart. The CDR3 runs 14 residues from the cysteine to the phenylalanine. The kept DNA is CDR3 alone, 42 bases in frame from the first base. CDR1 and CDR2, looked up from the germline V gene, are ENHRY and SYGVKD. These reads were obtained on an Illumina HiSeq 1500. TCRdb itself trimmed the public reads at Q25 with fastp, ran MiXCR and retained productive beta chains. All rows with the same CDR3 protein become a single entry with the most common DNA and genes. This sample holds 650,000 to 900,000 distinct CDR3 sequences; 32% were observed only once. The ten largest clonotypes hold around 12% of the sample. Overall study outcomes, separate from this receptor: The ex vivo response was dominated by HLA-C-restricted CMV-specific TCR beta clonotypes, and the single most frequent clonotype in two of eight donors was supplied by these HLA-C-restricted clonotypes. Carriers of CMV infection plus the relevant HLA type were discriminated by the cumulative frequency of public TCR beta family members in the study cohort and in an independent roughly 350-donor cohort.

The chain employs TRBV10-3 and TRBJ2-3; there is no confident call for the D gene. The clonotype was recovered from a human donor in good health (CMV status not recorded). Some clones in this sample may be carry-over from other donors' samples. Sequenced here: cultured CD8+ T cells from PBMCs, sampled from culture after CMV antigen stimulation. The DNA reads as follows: TGTGCCATCAGTGAGGGGCCCACCACAGATACGCAGTATTTT. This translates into CAISEGPTTDTQYF.